This T cell receptor (beta chain) emerged from a study of identical twins. TCRdb re-called the 5' RACE reads through MiXCR, storing one row per CDR3 protein. The table lists 400,000 to 500,000 distinct CDR3 sequences, about 18% of them singletons. V lost 5 bases and J lost 10, with 9 bases in between. Germline CDR1 is SGHVS and CDR2 is FNYEAQ. This CDR3 has 11 residues. Sequenced input: naive T cells sorted from blood. This sequence joins TRBV7-6 and TRBJ2-1; D might be TRBD2 (5 bases). This TCR derives from a man between 50 and 59 years old in good health. CDR3 sequence (DNA): TGTGCCAGCAGCAATAGCGTGGAGCAGTTCTTC. As protein: CASSNSVEQFF. Filled out from reference TRBV7-6 and TRBJ2-1, the complete variable domain reads GAGVSQSPRYKVTKRGQDVALRCDPISGHVSLYWYRQALGQGPEFLTYFNYEAQQDKSGLPNDRFSAERPEGSISTLTIQRTEQRDSAMYRCASSNSVEQFFGPGTRLTVL.